The clone carrying this TCR beta chain was observed many times. This sample is part of a study of low-dose radiotherapy and immunotherapy resistance in tumors. Study-level information: Intravenous ipilimumab 1 mg/kg every six weeks was given with nivolumab 240 mg every two weeks. Treatment included intravenous cyclophosphamide dosed at 200 mg/m2 every two weeks, one day before radiation and immunotherapy.

Gene-specific TRAV and TRBV primers were used for first-strand cDNA, covering alpha and beta chains. TCR amplification involved about 18 PCR cycles with a constant-region primer and V-primer adapter. Through in vitro transcription, the mRNA that had been isolated was amplified. TCRdb reanalysed the reads using MiXCR and keeps one entry per CDR3 protein. Of over 55,000 distinct CDR3 sequences listed, less than 40% were seen once; the top ten hold 11%. V lost 1 base to trimming and J lost 8 bases; unmatched junction nucleotides: 13. In germline, CDR1 is MNHNS, CDR2 SASEGT. CDR3 length: 17 residues. Indicated time point: before trial treatment. Low-dose radiotherapy, low-dose cyclophosphamide, aspirin, ipilimumab and nivolumab were all given to the donors.

This chain connects TRBV6-1 to TRBJ2-1, with 8 bases aligning to TRBD2. The clonotype comes from a female donor with ovarian cancer. This specimen was PBMCs, taken before treatment. CDR3 in amino acids: CASSEERWAGRGDEQFF. The DNA of the CDR3 is TGTGCCAGCAGTGAAGAGCGGTGGGCCGGGAGGGGCGATGAGCAGTTCTTC.